This TCR beta chain was observed in a study of blood T cell repertoires in COVID-19. Study details: Both acute and convalescent COVID-19 samples were obtained from the United States, Italy and Spain. T cells, B-cell-depleted T cells, or PBMCs provided the cDNA or gDNA that served as material.

How the authors handled the data: Reference gene primers were amplified, and this amplification served to estimate nucleated cell counts. The assay was immunoSEQ multiplex PCR, and TCRdb's table has in-frame clones only and misses some. For V, J and clone size, that table is used; D and trimming come from the DNA. The repertoire consists of 150,000 to 200,000 clones, with 85% to 90% occurring once and the leading ten covering 6%. The CDR3 length is 17 residues. From germline, CDR1 is LGHDT and CDR2 YNNKEL (reference sequence). V was clipped by 0 bases and J by 3 bases, with 14 bases between them. Source material: peripheral blood. The gene calls are TRBV3-1 (or the pseudogene TRBV3-2) and TRBJ1-4, with TRBD1 as a possible D gene (6 bases). This receptor was obtained from a man aged 35 to 55 with active or convalescent COVID-19. The CDR3 reads CASSQDLGGRSNEKLFF. The CDR3 nucleotides read TGTGCCAGCAGCCAAGATCTCGGGGGGCGATCTAATGAAAAACTGTTTTTT.